This entry features one T cell receptor beta chain sequence. What it binds is unknown. This sample is part of a study of T-cell memory formation after mild COVID-19. As for the study in general: Across donors, TCR clusters were largely donor specific. The study's findings and limits: Contracting clones from day 15 to 85 showed balanced CD4/CD8; later expanders favored CD4+. Clones that contracted clustered mainly in CM and EM if CD4+ and in EMRA if CD8+.

Trimming pared 1 base from V and 11 bases from J, leaving 12 bases between. Per germline, CDR1 SEHNR and CDR2 FQNEAQ (reference sequence). CDR3 length: 13 amino acids. TCRdb processed the 5' RACE reads anew with MiXCR; each CDR3 protein has one entry. Of about 420,000 distinct CDR3 sequences listed, around a quarter were seen once; the top ten hold over 10%. This TCR was sampled from an adult woman who had mild COVID-19 (a few samples of this study predate the infection). Cell type and time point are not known. The rearrangement uses TRBV7-9 and TRBJ2-1; D ambiguous. The sequenced sample was PBMCs or a T cell subset sorted from them (not recorded which). The DNA for the CDR3 is TGTGCCAGCAGCTTAGGGGAACACCTACAGCAGTTCTTC. Amino acids: CASSLGEHLQQFF.